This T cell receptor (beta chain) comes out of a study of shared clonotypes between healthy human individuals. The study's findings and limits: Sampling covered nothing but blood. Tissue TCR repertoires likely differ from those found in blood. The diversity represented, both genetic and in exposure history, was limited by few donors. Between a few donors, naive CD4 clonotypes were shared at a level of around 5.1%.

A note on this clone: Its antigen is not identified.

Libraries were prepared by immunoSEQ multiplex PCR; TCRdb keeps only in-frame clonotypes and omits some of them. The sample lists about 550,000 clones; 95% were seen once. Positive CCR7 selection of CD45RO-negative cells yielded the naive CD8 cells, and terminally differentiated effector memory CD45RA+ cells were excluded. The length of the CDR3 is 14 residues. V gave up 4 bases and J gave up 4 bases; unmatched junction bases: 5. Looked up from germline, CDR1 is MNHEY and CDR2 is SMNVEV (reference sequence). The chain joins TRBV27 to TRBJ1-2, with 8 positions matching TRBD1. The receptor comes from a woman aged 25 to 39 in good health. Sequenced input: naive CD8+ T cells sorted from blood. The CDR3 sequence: CASSSGQGTYGYTF. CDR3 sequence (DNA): TGTGCCAGCAGTTCTGGACAGGGTACCTATGGCTACACCTTC.